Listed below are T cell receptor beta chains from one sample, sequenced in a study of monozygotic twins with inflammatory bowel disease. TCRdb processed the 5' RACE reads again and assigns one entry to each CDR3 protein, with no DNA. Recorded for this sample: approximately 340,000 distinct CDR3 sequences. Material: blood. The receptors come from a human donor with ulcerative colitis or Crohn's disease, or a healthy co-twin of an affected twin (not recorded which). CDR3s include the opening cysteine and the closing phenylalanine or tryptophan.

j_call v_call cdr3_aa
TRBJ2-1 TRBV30 CAWSVLREGAEQFF
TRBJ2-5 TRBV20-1 CSAQGQGLETQYF
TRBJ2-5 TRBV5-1 CASSLGVGGVGTQYF
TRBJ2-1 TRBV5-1 CASSWTSGGDNEQFF
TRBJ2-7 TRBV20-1 CSVQGLTYEQYF
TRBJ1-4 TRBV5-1 CASSLAPASTNEKLFF
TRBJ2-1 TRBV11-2 CASSPLRPYNEQFF
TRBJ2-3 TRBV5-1 CASSLAANTDTQYF
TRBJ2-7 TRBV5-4 CASSARTDPYEQYF
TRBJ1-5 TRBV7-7 CASSHDRGANQPQHF
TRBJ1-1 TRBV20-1 CSAGRAGDGLNTEAFF
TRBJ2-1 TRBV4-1 CASSLEPGLAGVRDEQFF
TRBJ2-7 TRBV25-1 CASSGNRGYEQYF
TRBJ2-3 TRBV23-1 CAPSPGKGTDTQYF
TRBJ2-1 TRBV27 CASSLGGQGVYNEQFF